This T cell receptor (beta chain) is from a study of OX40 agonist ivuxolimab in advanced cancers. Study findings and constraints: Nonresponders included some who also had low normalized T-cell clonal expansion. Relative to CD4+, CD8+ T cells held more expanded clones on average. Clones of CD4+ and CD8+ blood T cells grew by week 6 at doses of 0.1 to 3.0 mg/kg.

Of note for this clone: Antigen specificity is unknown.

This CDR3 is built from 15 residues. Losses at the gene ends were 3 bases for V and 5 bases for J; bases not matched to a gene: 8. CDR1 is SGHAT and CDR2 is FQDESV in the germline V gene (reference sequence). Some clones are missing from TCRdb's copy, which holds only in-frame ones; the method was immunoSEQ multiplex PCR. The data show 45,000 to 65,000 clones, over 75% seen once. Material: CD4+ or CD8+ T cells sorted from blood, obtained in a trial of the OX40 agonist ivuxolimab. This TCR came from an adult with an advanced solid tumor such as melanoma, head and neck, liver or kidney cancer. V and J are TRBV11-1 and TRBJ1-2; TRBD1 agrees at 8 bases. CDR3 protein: CASSFAGGEWYGYTF. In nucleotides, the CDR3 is TGTGCCAGCAGCTTCGCAGGGGGCGAGTGGTATGGCTACACCTTC. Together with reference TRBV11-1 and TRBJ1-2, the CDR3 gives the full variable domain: EAEVAQSPRYKITEKSQAVAFWCDPISGHATLYWYRQILGQGPELLVQFQDESVVDDSQLPKDRFSAERLKGVDSTLKIQPAELGDSAMYLCASSFAGGEWYGYTFGSGTRLTVV.